This TCR beta chain was documented in a study of T cells after yellow fever vaccination. Regarding this clonotype: Its antigen remains unknown.

Study observations and caveats: A weaker but faster secondary response was observed, peaking on day 5 versus 15. Repertoires sorted by FACS could include abundant clonotypes that are contaminants from the bulk population.

Synthesis of TCR cDNA relied on 5'RACE template switching, which attached a universal primer site and UMIs. TCRdb redid the calling of the 5' RACE reads with MiXCR, one entry per CDR3 protein. Of around 250,000 distinct CDR3 sequences listed, 6.5% to 8.5% are singletons. V was clipped by 5 bases and J by 4 bases, with 16 bases between them. The CDR3 covers 15 residues. CDR1 is SGHRS, CDR2 YFSETQ, per germline. The chain combines TRBV5-1 with TRBJ2-1; D gene uncertain. Sample: CD4+ T cells sorted from PBMCs, taken 15 days after the yellow fever booster vaccination. The TCR sequence derives from a man in his thirties or forties who received the YFV17D yellow fever vaccine. The CDR3 DNA follows: TGCGCCAGCAGTTGGACCATACAACCGTACAATGAGCAGTTCTTC. Residues: CASSWTIQPYNEQFF.